This T cell receptor beta chain was sequenced during a study of T cell changes during pregnancy in multiple sclerosis. The assay was immunoSEQ multiplex PCR, and TCRdb's table has in-frame clones only and misses some. In the table there are over 100,000 clones, approximately 90% of which are singletons. CDR1 SGHTA and CDR2 FQGNSA come from the germline V gene. The junction had 3 bases not matched to a gene; V was cut back by 3 bases and J by 4 bases. The CDR3 is made up of 14 amino acids. The chain joins TRBV7-2 to TRBJ2-7; 10 bases line up with TRBD2. This sample comprised peripheral blood, obtained in the third trimester of pregnancy. This TCR derives from a female donor with multiple sclerosis, enrolled in a pregnancy study. The CDR3 loop is CASSLRLAGYEQYF. CDR3 bases: TGTGCCAGCAGCTTGCGACTAGCGGGTTACGAGCAGTACTTC. Drawing the rest from reference TRBV7-2 and TRBJ2-7, the complete variable domain is GAGVSQSPSNKVTEKGKDVELRCDPISGHTALYWYRQSLGQGLEFLIYFQGNSAPDKSGLPSDRFSAERTGGSVSTLTIQRTQQEDSAVYLCASSLRLAGYEQYFGPGTRLTVT.